Listed below are T cell receptor beta chains from one sample, sequenced in a study of neurological immune-mediated disorders. TCRdb re-analysed the 5' RACE reads in MiXCR, keeping a single row per CDR3 protein. Among under 75,000 distinct CDR3 sequences, about 5% were seen once, and the ten largest hold 5.6%. The material sequenced was PBMCs. The receptors were gathered from a human donor with multiple sclerosis. The donor label of this sample is uncertain. CDR3s include the opening cysteine and the closing phenylalanine or tryptophan. A D gene is named only where the DNA matches it firmly. Clone size is given for some rows only: seen once, a few or many times, or a class if the clone is expanded.

clone size: many; V gene: TRBV25-1; D gene: .; CDR3 protein: CASSEGGGNAFF
clone size: many; V gene: TRBV3-1; D gene: .; CDR3 protein: CASSQGIAVLSYEQYF
clone size: many; V gene: TRBV12-3/TRBV12-4; D gene: .; CDR3 protein: CASGHDRNNEKLFF
clone size: many; V gene: TRBV10-3; D gene: .; CDR3 protein: CAISDGSLSGNTIYF
clone size: .; V gene: TRBV5-1; D gene: .; CDR3 protein: CASSHDGRENSPLHF
clone size: many; V gene: TRBV20-1; D gene: TRBD2; CDR3 protein: CSARGVAGAYEQYF
clone size: many; V gene: TRBV6-5; D gene: .; CDR3 protein: CASSYTGLLWGEQYF
clone size: many; V gene: TRBV4-1; D gene: .; CDR3 protein: CASSGDTGYSPLHF
clone size: many; V gene: TRBV10-3; D gene: TRBD2; CDR3 protein: CAISESGGTKNIQYF
clone size: many; V gene: TRBV4-2; D gene: TRBD2; CDR3 protein: CASSRRTSGDFTDTQYF
clone size: many; V gene: TRBV5-6; D gene: TRBD2; CDR3 protein: CASSRSGVGEQFF
clone size: many; V gene: TRBV10-2; D gene: TRBD1; CDR3 protein: CASKEGQASKPQHF
clone size: few; V gene: TRBV18; D gene: .; CDR3 protein: CASSPTSGGLQYF
clone size: few; V gene: TRBV18; D gene: TRBD1; CDR3 protein: CASSPPFRDSPYHTEAFF
clone size: many; V gene: TRBV10-3; D gene: .; CDR3 protein: CAISEFAGSGNTIYF
clone size: many; V gene: TRBV7-3; D gene: .; CDR3 protein: CASSPRTGYNEQFF
clone size: many; V gene: TRBV20-1; D gene: .; CDR3 protein: CSAVAVRSGLNSNQPQHF
clone size: .; V gene: TRBV20-1; D gene: .; CDR3 protein: CSASGGVGDSPLHF
clone size: many; V gene: TRBV12-3/TRBV12-4; D gene: .; CDR3 protein: CASSFLLRSPYNEQFF
clone size: many; V gene: TRBV2; D gene: TRBD1; CDR3 protein: CASRGTGRFTGELFF
clone size: many; V gene: TRBV3-1; D gene: TRBD2; CDR3 protein: CASSPGLAGGLGQETQYF
clone size: many; V gene: TRBV6-5; D gene: .; CDR3 protein: CASSQQGSGNEKLFF
clone size: .; V gene: TRBV20-1; D gene: TRBD1; CDR3 protein: CSAKETGRNTIYF
clone size: many; V gene: TRBV12-3/TRBV12-4; D gene: .; CDR3 protein: CASSLLQGKAEAFF
clone size: many; V gene: TRBV20-1; D gene: TRBD1; CDR3 protein: CSAKGPLGTVHEQYF
clone size: few; V gene: TRBV29-1; D gene: .; CDR3 protein: CSYSRDSANVLTF
clone size: many; V gene: TRBV2; D gene: .; CDR3 protein: CASSERYTYNEQFF
clone size: many; V gene: TRBV2; D gene: TRBD1; CDR3 protein: CASRPDRGGNQPQHF
clone size: many; V gene: TRBV20-1; D gene: .; CDR3 protein: CSAWQGSDTQYF
clone size: many; V gene: TRBV7-2; D gene: .; CDR3 protein: CASSLGGTLSYGYTF
clone size: few; V gene: TRBV20-1; D gene: .; CDR3 protein: CSAREPRQDQETQYF
clone size: .; V gene: TRBV11-2; D gene: .; CDR3 protein: CASTQGTSEQYF
clone size: many; V gene: TRBV5-6; D gene: .; CDR3 protein: CASSLTGGTTGELFF
clone size: few; V gene: TRBV21-1; D gene: .; CDR3 protein: CASSLTQTGIHNEQFF
clone size: many; V gene: TRBV20-1; D gene: .; CDR3 protein: CSAGGSGVSTQYF
clone size: many; V gene: TRBV7-3; D gene: .; CDR3 protein: CASSSRAGSGANVLTF
clone size: many; V gene: TRBV7-2; D gene: TRBD2; CDR3 protein: CASSAQGLAGTDTQYF
clone size: many; V gene: TRBV10-3; D gene: .; CDR3 protein: CAIRKGTEAFF
clone size: many; V gene: TRBV5-6; D gene: .; CDR3 protein: CASSLGHLRDQPQHF
clone size: many; V gene: TRBV20-1; D gene: TRBD1; CDR3 protein: CSAIHRGENTGELFF
clone size: many; V gene: TRBV7-6; D gene: .; CDR3 protein: CASSLGGGWTDTQYF